This T cell receptor beta chain was retrieved from a study of CD4 T cells in relation to SARS-CoV-2 and coronaviruses. This clone was seen more than once but under ten times. The germline CDR1 and CDR2 sequences are KGHSH and LQKENI. This CDR3 has 14 residues. The ends were cut back, 0 bases at V and 5 bases at J, with 10 bases in the middle. Naive and memory CD4+ T cells came from enriched cryopreserved PBMCs. TCRdb's table, derived via immunoSEQ multiplex PCR, lists solely in-frame clones and lacks some. The profile covers 30,000 to 45,000 clones, with more than 75% appearing a single time and about a tenth taken by the ten largest.

The TCR originated in an adult with COVID-19. This chain links TRBV18 with TRBJ2-5, with D tentatively TRBD2 (5 bases). Sequenced input: memory CD4+ T cells from PBMCs. The CDR3 DNA reads as TGTGCCAGCTCACCACCTACTAGGTTGGAGACCCAGTACTTC. It is translated as CASSPPTRLETQYF.